Listed here are 19 T cell receptor beta chains from one sample, sequenced in a study of shared clonotypes between healthy human individuals. Some clones are missing from TCRdb's copy, which holds only in-frame ones; the method was immunoSEQ multiplex PCR. The sample has about a million clones, about 72% seen once; the top ten hold 0.89%. Sequenced material: memory CD4+ T cells from PBMCs. The sample's subset: CD45RA-negative fraction. The receptor set was obtained from a man younger than 35 in good health. Some clones in this sample may be carry-over from other donors' samples.

This clone was observed a handful of times. The same CDR3 can be traced to other DNA sequences in this sample. This chain joins TRBV5-1 and TRBJ1-1; tentative D call: TRBD1 (5 bases). The germline V and J ends were trimmed by 2 bases and 2 bases, with 10 bases remaining between them. Per the germline V gene, CDR1 is SGHRS and CDR2 is YFSETQ. CDR3 length: 14 amino acids. This chain's CDR3 is CASSFDGGNTEAFF. The CDR3 nucleotides are TGCGCCAGCAGCTTCGACGGGGGAAACACTGAAGCTTTCTTT.

Concerning this clone: Other DNA sequences from this sample encode an identical CDR3 as well. The chain employs TRBV19 and TRBJ2-1; D not certain. Trimming pared 8 bases from V and 1 base from J, leaving 12 bases between. This CDR3 has 14 amino acids. Germline V gene sequence: CDR1 LNHDA, CDR2 SQIVND (reference sequence). The CDR3 loop reads CASGGRGSYNEQFF. The CDR3 DNA is TGTGCCAGTGGTGGACGCGGATCCTACAATGAGCAGTTCTTC. Looking up the rest from reference TRBV19 and TRBJ2-1 gives the full variable domain: DGGITQSPKYLFRKEGQNVTLSCEQNLNHDAMYWYRQDPGQGLRLIYYSQIVNDFQKGDIAEGYSVSREKKESFPLTVTSAQKNPTAFYLCASGGRGSYNEQFFGPGTRLTVL.

This clone has more than one count but fewer than ten. The chain carries TRBV9 and TRBJ2-7, with TRBD2 matching 9 bases. The CDR3 has 15 residues. Germline V gives CDR1 SGDLS, CDR2 YYNGEE. V gave up 4 bases and J gave up 5 bases; unmatched junction bases: 10. CDR3 DNA sequence: TGTGCCAGCAGCCCCAGCGGACTAGCGTTCCACGAGCAGTACTTC. It is translated as CASSPSGLAFHEQYF.

The gene calls are TRBV4-2 and TRBJ1-2; possibly TRBD1 for D (6 bases). From germline, CDR1 is LGHNA and CDR2 YNFKEQ. The length of the CDR3 is 17 residues. V lost 0 bases to trimming and J lost 3 bases, with 17 bases between them. The CDR3 DNA follows: TGTGCCAGCAGCCAAGATGTTTTGGGGGGCGTATACTATGGCTACACCTTC. This sequence encodes CASSQDVLGGVYYGYTF.

The V and J genes are TRBV28 and TRBJ1-2; TRBD1 agrees at 7 bases. This CDR3 is built from 13 residues. Germline V gives CDR1 MDHEN, CDR2 SYDVKM. V was pared by 7 bases and J by 8 bases, with 10 bases of the junction left unmatched. DNA of the CDR3: TGTGCCAGCAACCAAGGGGGCGCGGCGGGCTACACCTTC. Translated, it gives CASNQGGAAGYTF.

The chain links TRBV5-1 to TRBJ2-3; a weak D match, TRBD1 (6 bases). CDR3 length: 14 amino acids. Germline CDR1 SGHRS, CDR2 YFSETQ. Trimming took 1 base from V and 6 from J, leaving 12 bases between them. The CDR3 is CASSLIVTGDTQYF. The CDR3 DNA sequence: TGCGCCAGCAGCTTGATTGTGACAGGCGATACGCAGTATTTT.

In its sample, this clone was seen once. The V gene is TRBV4-1, the J gene TRBJ2-4; a weak D match, TRBD1 (6 bases). From germline, CDR1 is MGHRA and CDR2 YSYEKL. The CDR3 is made up of 16 amino acids. V dropped 4 bases and J dropped 0 bases, with 13 bases sitting between them. The CDR3 spells CASSLTGLLAKNIQYF. DNA for the CDR3: TGCGCCAGCAGCCTGACAGGATTGCTAGCCAAAAACATTCAGTACTTC.

As concerns this clone: The junction does not match germline at one end; this may be a read error. This chain connects TRBV11-3 to TRBJ1-1; D is unclear. From germline, CDR1 is SGHNT and CDR2 YENEEA. The CDR3 consists of 12 residues. CDR3 coding DNA: TGTGCCAGCTCCGGTAGGTCCCCTGAGGCTTTCTTT. Encoded protein: CASSGRSPEAFF.

This chain connects TRBV5-1 to TRBJ2-5; 16 bases align to TRBD2. V lost 1 base to trimming and J lost 9 bases; unmatched junction nucleotides: 6. CDR1 is SGHRS and CDR2 is YFSETQ in the germline V gene. The CDR3 totals 16 residues. In nucleotides, the CDR3 is TGCGCCAGCAGCTTGTTTCAGGGACTAGCGGGAGGGGCCCAGTACTTC. Its translation: CASSLFQGLAGGAQYF.

The rearrangement joins TRBV25-1 to TRBJ2-5; a possible D gene is TRBD1 (5 bases). The CDR3 has 14 amino acids. The germline V and J ends were trimmed by 4 bases and 5 bases, with 14 bases remaining between them. CDR1 is MGHDK and CDR2 is SYGVNS in the germline V gene. CDR3 sequence: CASSVVQGLETQYF. In DNA, the CDR3 is TGTGCCAGCAGTGTAGTTCAGGGATTGGAGACCCAGTACTTC.

A note on this clone: A far larger clone lies a single base away; this is likely a read error. The chain has TRBV19 and TRBJ1-5; D may be TRBD1 (6 bases). The ends were cut back, 5 bases at V and 4 bases at J, with 15 bases in the middle. The CDR3 consists of 15 residues. CDR1 and CDR2 (germline): LNHDA, SQIVND (reference sequence). The CDR3 bases are TGTGCCAGTAGTCCGTACAGGGAGCGAAATCAGCCCCAGCATTTT. This encodes CASSPYRERNQPQHF.

Remarks on this clone: A much larger clone lies one base from this, so it may be a read error. This chain joins TRBV5-5 and TRBJ2-2; D ambiguous. Looked up from germline, CDR1 is SGHKS and CDR2 is YYEKEE (reference sequence). CDR3 size: 12 residues. Trimming left V 2 bases short and J 2 bases short, with 1 base between. CDR3 protein: CASSFNTGELFF. The DNA for the CDR3 is TGTGCCAGCAGCTTCAACACCGGGGAGCTGTTTTTT. The entire variable domain, with the rest obtained from reference TRBV5-5 and TRBJ2-2, is as follows: DAGVTQSPTHLIKTRGQQVTLRCSPISGHKSVSWYQQVLGQGPQFIFQYYEKEERGRGNFPDRFSARQFPNYSSELNVNALLLGDSALYLCASSFNTGELFFGEGSRLTVL.

This clone was detected only a few times. This chain links TRBV29-1 with TRBJ1-1, with D possibly being TRBD1 (5 bases). V was pared by 4 bases and J by 1 base, with 10 bases between. CDR3 size: 13 residues. Germline V gene lookup returns CDR1 SQVTM and CDR2 ANQGSEA. Here the CDR3 DNA reads TGCAGCGTTGGTAGACAGCCGAACACTGAAGCTTTCTTT. Protein sequence: CSVGRQPNTEAFF. The complete variable domain, with remaining parts taken from reference TRBV29-1 and TRBJ1-1, reads SAVISQKPSRDICQRGTSLTIQCQVDSQVTMMFWYRQQPGQSLTLIATANQGSEATYESGFVIDKFPISRPNLTFSTLTVSNMSPEDSSIYLCSVGRQPNTEAFFGQGTRLTVV.

CDR3 sequence: CASSLTRAGANVLTF. For the CDR3, the DNA is TGTGCCAGCTCACTCACCAGGGCCGGGGCCAACGTCCTGACTTTC. The rearrangement links TRBV18 to TRBJ2-6; perhaps TRBD1 as D (5 bases). The CDR3 loop spans 15 amino acids. Trimming took off 4 bases at V and 4 bases at J, with 11 bases between the two ends. CDR1 is KGHSH, CDR2 LQKENI, per germline.

V and J are TRBV5-1 and TRBJ2-5; 7 nucleotides line up with TRBD1. Germline CDR1 and CDR2: SGHRS and YFSETQ. CDR3 size: 13 residues. V lost 3 bases to trimming and J lost 5 bases; unmatched junction nucleotides: 4. CDR3 sequence reads: CASSSQGSETQYF. The DNA of the CDR3 is TGCGCCAGCAGCTCACAGGGGTCGGAGACCCAGTACTTC.

Turning to this clone: Just one base apart from a much larger clone, this may be a read error. The sample carries other DNA sequences with the same CDR3. The chain employs TRBV4-1 and TRBJ2-7; possibly TRBD1 or TRBD2 for D (5 bases each). The germline V gene encodes CDR1 MGHRA and CDR2 YSYEKL. Trimming pared 0 bases from V and 6 bases from J, leaving 18 bases between. The CDR3 sequence is 16 residues long. CDR3 loop: CASSQDSRTQRGEQYF. The DNA for the CDR3 is TGCGCCAGCAGCCAAGACTCGAGGACGCAGAGGGGCGAGCAGTACTTC.

Concerning this clone: The same CDR3 is also encoded by other DNA sequences in this sample. The chain recombines TRBV9 with TRBJ1-3; D not certain. CDR3 size: 14 residues. Looked up from germline, CDR1 is SGDLS and CDR2 is YYNGEE. Deletions cut 1 base from V and 1 base from J, with 6 bases between. CDR3 in amino acids: CASSVSGSGNTIYF. In DNA form, the CDR3 reads TGTGCCAGCAGCGTATCTGGGTCTGGAAACACCATATATTTT. The complete variable domain, with remaining parts taken from reference TRBV9 and TRBJ1-3, reads DSGVTQTPKHLITATGQRVTLRCSPRSGDLSVYWYQQSLDQGLQFLIQYYNGEERAKGNILERFSAQQFPDLHSELNLSSLELGDSALYFCASSVSGSGNTIYFGEGSWLTVV.

The J gene is TRBJ2-1, the V gene TRBV30, with D unclear. Germline V lookup: CDR1 GTSNPN, CDR2 SVGIG (reference sequence). Trimming removed 5 bases from V and 13 bases from J, with 12 bases in between. The CDR3 extends over 10 amino acids. CDR3 sequence reads: CAWGGYRQFF. The CDR3 DNA sequence: TGTGCCTGGGGTGGGTATCGTCAGTTCTTC.

About this clone: Other DNA sequences in this sample translate to the same CDR3. The chain employs TRBV7-2 and TRBJ2-5; D could derive from TRBD1 or TRBD2 (7 bases each). The CDR3 loop spans 14 amino acids. CDR1 is SGHTA, CDR2 FQGNSA, per germline. Trimming left V 5 bases short and J 4 bases short, with 14 bases between. The CDR3 bases are TGTGCCAGCAGCCTAGGGGGCGGGGGAGAGACCCAGTACTTC. Amino acid sequence: CASSLGGGGETQYF.